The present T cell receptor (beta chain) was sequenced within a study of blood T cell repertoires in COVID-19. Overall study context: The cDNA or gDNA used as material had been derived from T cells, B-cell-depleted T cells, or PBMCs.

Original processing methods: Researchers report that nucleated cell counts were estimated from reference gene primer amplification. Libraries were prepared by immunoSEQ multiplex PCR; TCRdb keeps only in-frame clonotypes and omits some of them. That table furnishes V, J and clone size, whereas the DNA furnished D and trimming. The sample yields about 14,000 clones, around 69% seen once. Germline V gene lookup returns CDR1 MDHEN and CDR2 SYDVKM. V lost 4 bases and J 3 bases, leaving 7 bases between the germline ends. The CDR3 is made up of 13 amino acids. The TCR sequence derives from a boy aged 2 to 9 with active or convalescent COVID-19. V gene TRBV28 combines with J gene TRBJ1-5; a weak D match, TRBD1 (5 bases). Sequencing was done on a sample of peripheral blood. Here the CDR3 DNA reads TGTGCCAGCAGTTCAGGGTTCAATCAGCCCCAGCATTTT. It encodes CASSSGFNQPQHF.